Each of the 2 T cell receptor beta chains below was sequenced from the same sample in a study of a mutant IDH1 vaccine in newly diagnosed glioma. The repertoire was sequenced with immunoSEQ multiplex PCR; TCRdb's copy has only in-frame clones and lacks some. The sample holds about 15,000 clones, 85% to 90% seen once. Time point described: baseline, week 1 (first vaccination visit). The treatment: pre-vaccination baseline after standard-of-care therapy. The sequences come from PBMCs, collected from a glioma patient treated with radiotherapy, temozolomide or both. The source of these receptors is a woman aged 40 to 55 with glioma. Some clones in this sample may be carry-over from other donors' samples.

CDR3 loop: CASSTRTGDRSNQPQHF. DNA for the CDR3: TGTGCCAGTAGTACTCGGACAGGGGATCGGAGCAATCAGCCCCAGCATTTT. The chain couples TRBV19 to TRBJ1-5; 9 bases are shared with TRBD1. CDR1 and CDR2 (germline): LNHDA, SQIVND (reference sequence). Trimming cost V 4 bases and J 1 base; bases outside gene matches: 8. The CDR3 totals 17 residues. Full variable domain (missing parts from reference TRBV19 and TRBJ1-5): DGGITQSPKYLFRKEGQNVTLSCEQNLNHDAMYWYRQDPGQGLRLIYYSQIVNDFQKGDIAEGYSVSREKKESFPLTVTSAQKNPTAFYLCASSTRTGDRSNQPQHFGDGTRLSIL.

This clone was counted a single time. The J gene is TRBJ2-7, the V gene TRBV20-1; D possibly corresponds to TRBD2 (5 bases). V lost 3 bases to trimming and J lost 3 bases, with 6 bases between them. CDR1 is DFQATT, CDR2 SNEGSKA, per germline (reference sequence). This CDR3 region has 11 residues. In nucleotides, the CDR3 is TGCAGTGCTAGTGACTACTACGAGCAGTACTTC. This encodes CSASDYYEQYF.